A single sample is the source of the 7 T cell receptor beta chains below, sequenced in a study of blood T cell repertoires in COVID-19. Generated by immunoSEQ multiplex PCR, the TCRdb table keeps only in-frame clones and is missing some. The sample carries about 220,000 clones, about 79% recorded once. The specimen sequenced was peripheral blood. All receptors come from a man in his fifties with active or convalescent COVID-19.

The chain uses TRBV7-2 and TRBJ1-5; 7 bases fit TRBD1. Germline values: CDR1 SGHTA, CDR2 FQGNSA. V shed 4 bases and J 5 bases; nucleotides not matched to a gene: 5. The CDR3 sequence is 14 residues long. In nucleotides, the CDR3 is TGTGCCAGCAGCTATAGACAGGGCTATCAGCCCCAGCATTTT. Translation: CASSYRQGYQPQHF. The complete variable domain, with remaining parts taken from reference TRBV7-2 and TRBJ1-5, reads GAGVSQSPSNKVTEKGKDVELRCDPISGHTALYWYRQSLGQGLEFLIYFQGNSAPDKSGLPSDRFSAERTGGSVSTLTIQRTQQEDSAVYLCASSYRQGYQPQHFGDGTRLSIL.

This clone occurred a few times. The rearrangement links TRBV6-6 to TRBJ1-3, with 7 positions matching TRBD1. The ends lost 6 bases at V and 0 bases at J; junction bases unmatched: 5. This CDR3 has 15 amino acids. Germline CDR1 is MNHNY and CDR2 is SVGAGI (reference sequence). For the CDR3, the DNA is TGTGCCAGCAGCTTAGGGGGCTTCTCTGGAAACACCATATATTTT. This gives the protein CASSLGGFSGNTIYF.

CDR3 region: CASFGLAGPYEQYF. CDR3 coding DNA: TGTGCCAGCTTCGGACTAGCGGGACCCTACGAGCAGTACTTC. The gene calls are TRBV2 and TRBJ2-7, with 12 bases matching TRBD2. This CDR3 is built from 14 residues. Germline V gene lookup returns CDR1 SNHLY and CDR2 FYNNEI. With 8 bases clipped from V and 2 bases from J, the junction kept 4 bases outside the gene matches.

The V call is TRBV28, the J call TRBJ2-3; 12 nucleotides align to TRBD2. V was clipped by 1 base and J by 0 bases; unmatched bases: 8. The germline CDR1 and CDR2 sequences are MDHEN and SYDVKM. This CDR3 is built from 19 residues. Written as DNA, the CDR3 is TGTGCCAGCAGTTTATCGCTAGCGGGAGGGCCGCTCAGCACAGATACGCAGTATTTT. Protein sequence: CASSLSLAGGPLSTDTQYF. Using reference TRBV28 and TRBJ2-3 for the parts outside the CDR3, the full variable domain is DVKVTQSSRYLVKRTGEKVFLECVQDMDHENMFWYRQDPGLGLRLIYFSYDVKMKEKGDIPEGYSVSREKKERFSLILESASTNQTSMYLCASSLSLAGGPLSTDTQYFGPGTRLTVL.

In this sample, this clone turned up a few times. The rearrangement uses TRBV19 and TRBJ2-2; D is perhaps TRBD2 (6 bases). V lost 3 bases, J lost 1 base, and 9 bases lay in between. Germline-derived CDR1 and CDR2 are LNHDA and SQIVND (reference sequence). This CDR3 region has 15 residues. The CDR3 coding sequence is TGTGCCAGTAGTATCGTAGCGGTGAACACCGGGGAGCTGTTTTTT. Protein product: CASSIVAVNTGELFF.

This chain joins TRBV7-9 and TRBJ2-2; 8 nucleotides line up with TRBD2. Germline CDR1 is SEHNR and CDR2 is FQNEAQ (reference sequence). The CDR3 contains 16 residues. Trimming at V came to 5 bases and at J to 6 bases, leaving 11 bases not matched to a gene. This CDR3 is CASSKRAGAAAGELFF. CDR3 coding DNA: TGTGCCAGCAGCAAACGAGCGGGAGCGGCGGCCGGGGAGCTGTTTTTT.

This clone was found a few times. The chain has TRBV7-6 and TRBJ2-5; 7 bases line up with TRBD1. With V trimmed by 5 bases and J by 0 bases, 15 bases remained unmatched. Germline CDR1 SGHVS, CDR2 FNYEAQ. This CDR3 has 18 amino acids. The CDR3 DNA sequence: TGTGCCAGCAGCCCCGGGACAGTGGCCGGTTGGTACCAAGAGACCCAGTACTTC. Amino acid sequence: CASSPGTVAGWYQETQYF.